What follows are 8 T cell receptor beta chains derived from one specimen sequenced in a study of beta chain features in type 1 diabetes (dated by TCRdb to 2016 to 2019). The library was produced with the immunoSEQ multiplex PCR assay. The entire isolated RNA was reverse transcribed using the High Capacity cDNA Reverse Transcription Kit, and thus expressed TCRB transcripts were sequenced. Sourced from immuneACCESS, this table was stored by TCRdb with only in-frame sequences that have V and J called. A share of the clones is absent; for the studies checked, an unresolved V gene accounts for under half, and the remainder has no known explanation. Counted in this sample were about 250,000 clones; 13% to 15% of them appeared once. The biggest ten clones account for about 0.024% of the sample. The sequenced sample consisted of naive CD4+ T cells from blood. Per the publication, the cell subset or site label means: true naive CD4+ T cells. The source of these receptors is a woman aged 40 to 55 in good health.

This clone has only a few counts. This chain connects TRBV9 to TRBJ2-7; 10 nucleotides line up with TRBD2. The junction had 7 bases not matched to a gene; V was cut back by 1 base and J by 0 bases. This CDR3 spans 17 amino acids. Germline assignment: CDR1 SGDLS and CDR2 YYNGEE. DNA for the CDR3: TGTGCCAGCAGCGTAAGCGGGGGGGCCCTGAACTCCTACGAGCAGTACTTC. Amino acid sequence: CASSVSGGALNSYEQYF. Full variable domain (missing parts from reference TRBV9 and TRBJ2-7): DSGVTQTPKHLITATGQRVTLRCSPRSGDLSVYWYQQSLDQGLQFLIQYYNGEERAKGNILERFSAQQFPDLHSELNLSSLELGDSALYFCASSVSGGALNSYEQYFGPGTRLTVT.

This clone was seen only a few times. The CDR3: CASISSLATDTQYF. CDR3 nucleotides: TGTGCCAGCATCTCTAGCCTAGCTACAGATACGCAGTATTTT. The J gene is TRBJ2-3, the V gene TRBV2; TRBD2 is a possible D gene (5 bases). The germline CDR1 and CDR2 sequences are SNHLY and FYNNEI. Trimming shortened V by 7 bases and J by 3 bases, and 14 bases separated the two germline ends. The CDR3 consists of 14 residues.

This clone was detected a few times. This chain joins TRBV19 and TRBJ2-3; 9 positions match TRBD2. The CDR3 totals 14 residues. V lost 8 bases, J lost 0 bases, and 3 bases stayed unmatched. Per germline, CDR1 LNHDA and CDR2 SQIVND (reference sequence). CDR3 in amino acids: CASSSGDSTDTQYF. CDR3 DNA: TGTGCCAGTTCTAGCGGGGATAGCACAGATACGCAGTATTTT.

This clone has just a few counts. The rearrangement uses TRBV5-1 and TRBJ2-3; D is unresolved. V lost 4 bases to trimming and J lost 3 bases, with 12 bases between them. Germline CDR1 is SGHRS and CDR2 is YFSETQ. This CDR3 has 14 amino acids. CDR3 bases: TGCGCCAGCAGCCTCGGCGGAGAAACAGATACGCAGTATTTT. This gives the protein CASSLGGETDTQYF.

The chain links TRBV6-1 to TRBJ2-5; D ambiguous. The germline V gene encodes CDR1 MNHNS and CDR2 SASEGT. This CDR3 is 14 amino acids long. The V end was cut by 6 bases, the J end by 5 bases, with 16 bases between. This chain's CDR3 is CASSVGRPRETQYF. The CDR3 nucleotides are TGTGCCAGCAGCGTCGGCAGGCCGCGCGAGACCCAGTACTTC.

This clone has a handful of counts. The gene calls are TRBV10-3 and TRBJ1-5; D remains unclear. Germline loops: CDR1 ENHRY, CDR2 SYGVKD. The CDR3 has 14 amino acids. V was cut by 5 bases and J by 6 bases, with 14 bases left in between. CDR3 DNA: TGTGCCATCAGTAGCAACAGTCCTCGTCAGCCCCAGCATTTT. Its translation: CAISSNSPRQPQHF.

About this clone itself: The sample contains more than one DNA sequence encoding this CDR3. The CDR3 sequence: CSARAGVEQFF. In DNA, the CDR3 is TGCAGTGCTAGGGCGGGGGTTGAGCAGTTCTTC. V and J are TRBV20-1 and TRBJ2-1; 7 bases map to TRBD2. The trim removed 3 bases at V and 9 bases at J, leaving 2 bases unmatched. In germline, CDR1 is DFQATT, CDR2 SNEGSKA (reference sequence). The CDR3 has 11 residues.

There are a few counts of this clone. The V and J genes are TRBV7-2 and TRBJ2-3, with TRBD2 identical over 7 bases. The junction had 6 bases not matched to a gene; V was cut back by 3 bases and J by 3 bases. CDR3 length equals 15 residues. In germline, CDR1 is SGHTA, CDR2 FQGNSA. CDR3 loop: CASSFLAAATDTQYF. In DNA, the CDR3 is TGTGCCAGCAGCTTCCTAGCGGCCGCAACAGATACGCAGTATTTT.